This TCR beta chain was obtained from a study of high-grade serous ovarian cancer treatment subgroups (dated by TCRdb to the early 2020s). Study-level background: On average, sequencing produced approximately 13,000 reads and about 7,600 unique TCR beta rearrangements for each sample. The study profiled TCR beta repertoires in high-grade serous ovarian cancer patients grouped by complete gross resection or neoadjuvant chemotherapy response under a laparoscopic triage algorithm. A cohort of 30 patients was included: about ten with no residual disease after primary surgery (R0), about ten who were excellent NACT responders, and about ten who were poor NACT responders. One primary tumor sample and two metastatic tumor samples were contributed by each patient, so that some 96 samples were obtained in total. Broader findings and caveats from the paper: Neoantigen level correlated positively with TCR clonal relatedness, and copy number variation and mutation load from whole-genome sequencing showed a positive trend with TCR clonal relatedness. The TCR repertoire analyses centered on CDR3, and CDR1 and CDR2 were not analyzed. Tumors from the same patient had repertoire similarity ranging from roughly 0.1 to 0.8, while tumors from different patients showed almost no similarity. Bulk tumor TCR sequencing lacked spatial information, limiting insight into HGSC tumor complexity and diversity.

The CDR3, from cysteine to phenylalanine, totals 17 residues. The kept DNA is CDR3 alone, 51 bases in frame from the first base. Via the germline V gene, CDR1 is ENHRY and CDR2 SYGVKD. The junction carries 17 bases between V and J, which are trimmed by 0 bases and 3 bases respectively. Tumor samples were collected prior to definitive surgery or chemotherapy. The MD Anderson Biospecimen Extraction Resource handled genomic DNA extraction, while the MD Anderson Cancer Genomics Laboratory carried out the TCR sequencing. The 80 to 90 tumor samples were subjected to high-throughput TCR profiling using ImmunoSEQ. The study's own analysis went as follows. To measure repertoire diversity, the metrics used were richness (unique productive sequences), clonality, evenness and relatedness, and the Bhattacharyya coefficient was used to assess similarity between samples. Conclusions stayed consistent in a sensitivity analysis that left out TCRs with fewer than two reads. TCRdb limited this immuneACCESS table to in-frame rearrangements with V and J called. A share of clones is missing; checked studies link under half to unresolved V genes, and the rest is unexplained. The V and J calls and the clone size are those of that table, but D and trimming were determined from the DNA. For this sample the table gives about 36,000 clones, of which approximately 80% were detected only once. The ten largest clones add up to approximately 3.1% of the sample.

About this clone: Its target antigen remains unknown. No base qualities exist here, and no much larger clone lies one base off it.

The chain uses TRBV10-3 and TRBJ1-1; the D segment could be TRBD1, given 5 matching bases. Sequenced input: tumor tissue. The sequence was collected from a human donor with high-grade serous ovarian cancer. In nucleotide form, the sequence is TGTGCCATCAGTGAGTCGAGTTTTGCTCGAGGGGACACTGAAGCTTTCTTT. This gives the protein CAISESSFARGDTEAFF.